These T cell receptor beta chains were read from a single sample in a study of cytomegalovirus exposure and HLA in healthy donors. The assay was immunoSEQ multiplex PCR, and TCRdb's table has in-frame clones only and misses some. The table shows 150,000 to 190,000 clones, with roughly 81% occurring only once. The sequenced material came from PBMCs. The origin of the receptors is a young woman in good health and CMV-seronegative. CDR3s include the opening cysteine and the closing phenylalanine or tryptophan. The D gene is left open where the match is weak. Only part of the rows carry a size: once, few, many, or a class if the clone is expanded.

j_gene	v_gene	d_gene	abundance	CDR3nt	CDR3aa
TRBJ2-1	TRBV29-1	TRBD1	few	TGCAGCGCTCCAGACACAGGGGCGCGGAATGAGCAGTTCTTC	CSAPDTGARNEQFF
TRBJ2-2	TRBV27	.	.	TGTGCCAGCGCGGAACGGACAATAACGAACACCGGGGAGCTGTTTTTT	CASAERTITNTGELFF
TRBJ1-2	TRBV27	.	.	TGTGCCAGCAGTTTAAGATTTTCTATAGTTTCGGTCGCATACTTC	CASSLRFSIVSVAYF
TRBJ2-5	TRBV9	.	.	TGTGCCAGCAGCGTAGCCAGCCAAGAGACCCAGTACTTC	CASSVASQETQYF
TRBJ2-1	TRBV6-5	.	.	TGTGCCAGCCAGCAGGGCTCCTACAATGAGCAGTTCTTC	CASQQGSYNEQFF
TRBJ2-7	TRBV12-5	TRBD1	.	TGTGCTAGTGGTTTCGACAGGGGCGAGCAGTACTTC	CASGFDRGEQYF
TRBJ2-1	TRBV7-2	TRBD2	.	TGTGCCAGCAGCCTCGTTAGCGGGAGCGGGGGTGAGCAGTTCTTC	CASSLVSGSGGEQFF
TRBJ2-1	TRBV28	TRBD1	.	TGTGCCAGCAGTGATCCGGGACAGGGGACCAATGAGCAGTTCTTC	CASSDPGQGTNEQFF
TRBJ2-1	TRBV2	TRBD2	.	TGTGCCAGCAGTGCCCAACAGCGGGGCCGTTACAATGAGCAGTTCTTC	CASSAQQRGRYNEQFF
TRBJ2-7	TRBV23-1	.	.	TGCGCCAGCAGTCAAGGGGGGACTGTTTCCTACGAGCAGTACTTC	CASSQGGTVSYEQYF
TRBJ1-4	TRBV25-1	TRBD1	few	TGTGCCAGCGGGGGGACAGGGGGTGAAAAACTGTTTTTT	CASGGTGGEKLFF
TRBJ1-1	TRBV13	.	.	TGTGCCAGCAGCTTGAATAGCCTAGAAGCTTTCTTT	CASSLNSLEAFF
TRBJ2-7	TRBV6-6	.	few	TGTGCCAGCAGTTACGTGGGCGGGGTGAGCTCCTACGAGCAGTACTTC	CASSYVGGVSSYEQYF
TRBJ1-4	TRBV12-2	.	.	TGTGCAAGTCCCGTTATTGTCGCGGCGAGGGAAAAACTGTTTTTT	CASPVIVAAREKLFF
TRBJ1-4	TRBV28	TRBD1	.	TGTGCCAGCAGTTTCCCCGGACAGGGTTCTGAAAAACTGTTTTTT	CASSFPGQGSEKLFF
TRBJ1-5	TRBV2	TRBD1	.	TGTGCCAGCAGGATACAGGGGGCCCCCAATCAGCCCCAGCATTTT	CASRIQGAPNQPQHF
TRBJ1-4	TRBV30	.	.	TGTGCCTGGAGTGTACCGGCAGGAAAACTGTTTTTT	CAWSVPAGKLFF
TRBJ2-5	TRBV7-2	.	once	TGTGCCAGCAGCTTACGGACAAGTCAGGGAAGAGAGACCCAGTACTTC	CASSLRTSQGRETQYF
TRBJ1-2	TRBV11-2	.	.	TGTGCCAGTAGCTACTCGTCCGACTATGGCTACACCTTC	CASSYSSDYGYTF
TRBJ1-5	TRBV30	.	few	TGTGCCTGGAGTGGACAGGTCGGCAATCAGCCCCAGCATTTT	CAWSGQVGNQPQHF
TRBJ1-2	TRBV7-2	TRBD1	.	TGTGCCAGCAGCTTAGCGACGACAGGGTATGGCTACACCTTC	CASSLATTGYGYTF
TRBJ2-3	TRBV11-3	TRBD1	.	TGTGCCAGCAGCTTACGACAGGGGTCCACAGATACGCAGTATTTT	CASSLRQGSTDTQYF
TRBJ2-5	TRBV2	TRBD2	.	TGTGCCAGCAGCGGGGGACTAGCGGCCTCTGGGACCCAGTACTTC	CASSGGLAASGTQYF
TRBJ2-1	TRBV4-3	.	once	TGCGCCAGCAGCCAAGATCGGGAATACAATGAGCAGTTCTTC	CASSQDREYNEQFF
TRBJ2-7	TRBV7-2	TRBD2	.	TGTGCCAGCAGCTCCGGACTAGCGTATATCTACGAGCAGTACTTC	CASSSGLAYIYEQYF
TRBJ1-2	TRBV28	TRBD1	.	TGTGCCAGCAGTTTAAGGGGGACAGGGTCCTATGGCTACACCTTC	CASSLRGTGSYGYTF
TRBJ2-1	TRBV5-1	.	.	TGCGCCAGCAGCGCCCGCGGGGCGGACAATGAGCAGTTCTTC	CASSARGADNEQFF
TRBJ1-5	TRBV6-5	.	.	TGTGCCAGCAGCCGACGACAGAATCAGCCCCAGCATTTT	CASSRRQNQPQHF
TRBJ1-2	TRBV29-1	TRBD1	.	TGCAGCGTTCCCGGCACCAGACAGGGGGCATCGTATGGCTACACCTTC	CSVPGTRQGASYGYTF
TRBJ2-7	TRBV2	TRBD1	.	TGTGCCAGCAGTGTGGACAGGGTCAACTACGAGCAGTACTTC	CASSVDRVNYEQYF
TRBJ1-5	TRBV10-1	.	.	TGCGCCAGCAGTGAGTCTGGGGAGGGTCAGCCCCAGCATTTT	CASSESGEGQPQHF
TRBJ1-3	TRBV6-1	TRBD1	.	TGTGCCAGCAGTGGACAGGGCTTCTCTGGAAACACCATATATTTT	CASSGQGFSGNTIYF
TRBJ2-5	TRBV29-1	TRBD1	.	TGCAGCGTCTCCCGGGACAGGGGGCCAGAGACCCAGTACTTC	CSVSRDRGPETQYF
TRBJ2-3	TRBV27	TRBD2	.	TGTGCCAGCAGTTTTCTAGCGGGAGGAGGCACAGATACGCAGTATTTT	CASSFLAGGGTDTQYF
TRBJ2-7	TRBV10-3	.	.	TGTGCAACAGGAACATCCTACGAGCAGTACTTC	CATGTSYEQYF
TRBJ2-5	TRBV7-2	.	.	TGTGCCAGCAGCTTATTTAGTCAAGAGACCCAGTACTTC	CASSLFSQETQYF
TRBJ2-4	TRBV11-2	.	.	TGTGCCAGCAGCACTGTGGGTGACAAGGTAGCCAAAAACATTCAGTACTTC	CASSTVGDKVAKNIQYF
TRBJ2-7	TRBV7-6	TRBD1	.	TGTGCCAGCAGCTTATTTCAGGGGGCTGGCTACGAGCAGTACTTC	CASSLFQGAGYEQYF
TRBJ2-1	TRBV27	.	.	TGTGCCAGCAGTTTGACAGGAATAACCGGGACACCGTTCTTC	CASSLTGITGTPFF
TRBJ2-3	TRBV5-4	.	.	TGTGCCAGCAGATCGAGGGGGGGGGCCGTGACAGATACGCAGTATTTT	CASRSRGGAVTDTQYF
TRBJ2-4	TRBV2	TRBD1	.	TGTGCCAGCAGTCCGGACAGGGCCAAAAACATTCAGTACTTC	CASSPDRAKNIQYF
TRBJ1-2	TRBV4-1	.	.	TGCGCCAGCAGCCAAGATACAGCGGCAGGCCGTGGCGGCTACACCTTC	CASSQDTAAGRGGYTF
TRBJ2-2	TRBV7-9	.	few	TGTGCCAGCAGCTTAGCCCGGGGCGGGGACACCGGGGAGCTGTTTTTT	CASSLARGGDTGELFF
TRBJ1-5	TRBV4-2	TRBD1	.	TGTGCCAGCAGCCAAGAGGGACAGGGCCTAGGGCCCCAGCATTTT	CASSQEGQGLGPQHF
TRBJ1-2	TRBV19	.	.	TGTGCCAGTAGTATATTCAACGTCGGGCCTGTAGCGGCGGTAGGCTACACCTTC	CASSIFNVGPVAAVGYTF
TRBJ1-2	TRBV11-2	.	.	TGTGCCAGCAGCCCCCACAGAGCTATGGATGGCTACACCTTC	CASSPHRAMDGYTF
TRBJ2-7	TRBV7-9	.	.	TGTGCCAGCAGCTTAGATGCGTCCCAGGGCCCCTACGAGCAGTACTTC	CASSLDASQGPYEQYF
TRBJ1-4	TRBV4-3	.	.	TGCGCCAGCAGCCCTCGAGGAGGCGGTGATGAAAAACTGTTTTTT	CASSPRGGGDEKLFF
TRBJ2-3	TRBV2	.	.	TGTGCCAGCAGTTCCCTTTTCGCCACTTCTAGCACAGATACGCAGTATTTT	CASSSLFATSSTDTQYF
TRBJ1-4	TRBV28	TRBD1	.	TGTGCCAGCAGCCAGGGGGCCCATAATGAAAAACTGTTTTTT	CASSQGAHNEKLFF
TRBJ2-7	TRBV11-2	.	.	TGTGCCAGCAGCTTAGAACGGGACTACGAGCAGTACTTC	CASSLERDYEQYF
TRBJ1-2	TRBV5-1	.	.	TGCGCCAGCAGCTCGCAGACTAAGGCGGGGGGCTACACCTTC	CASSSQTKAGGYTF
TRBJ1-5	TRBV28	.	.	TGTGCCAGCAGTCGTAACGGTGCTTTGGGCAATCAGCCCCAGCATTTT	CASSRNGALGNQPQHF
TRBJ1-5	TRBV5-1	TRBD1	.	TGCGCCAGCAGCCCTGGGACAGGGGCGCTCAATCAGCCCCAGCATTTT	CASSPGTGALNQPQHF